These T cell receptor beta chains were read from a single sample in a study of OX40 agonist ivuxolimab in advanced cancers. Some clones are missing from TCRdb's copy, which holds only in-frame ones; the method was immunoSEQ multiplex PCR. Of some 110,000 clones listed, approximately 90% are singletons. The source material was CD4+ or CD8+ T cells sorted from blood, sampled in a trial of the OX40 agonist ivuxolimab. These receptor sequences come from an adult with an advanced solid tumor such as melanoma, head and neck, liver or kidney cancer. The conserved cysteine and the conserved F or W are not part of the CDR3 here.

v_call: TRBV19; cdr3_aa: ASSTAGTVNSPLH
v_call: TRBV4-3; cdr3_aa: ASSQDPGTGTANYGYT
v_call: TRBV6-1; cdr3_aa: ASTFARLSTDTQY
v_call: TRBV6-1; cdr3_aa: ASSERAGVLYEQY
v_call: TRBV5-1; cdr3_aa: ASGVPGELF
v_call: TRBV10-3; cdr3_aa: AITIGLAPDNEQF
v_call: TRBV5-4; cdr3_aa: ASSIARMNTEAF
v_call: TRBV7-2; cdr3_aa: ASSVTGQVTNYGYT
v_call: TRBV6-5; cdr3_aa: ASSLRGPGELF
v_call: TRBV12-5; cdr3_aa: ASGRQGVNEQY
v_call: TRBV27; cdr3_aa: ASSLLGARTGNQPQH
v_call: TRBV6-6; cdr3_aa: ASSYSGNPTYGYT
v_call: TRBV7-9; cdr3_aa: ASSSRLAGGYEQF
v_call: TRBV7-2; cdr3_aa: ASSSTGGGNQPQH